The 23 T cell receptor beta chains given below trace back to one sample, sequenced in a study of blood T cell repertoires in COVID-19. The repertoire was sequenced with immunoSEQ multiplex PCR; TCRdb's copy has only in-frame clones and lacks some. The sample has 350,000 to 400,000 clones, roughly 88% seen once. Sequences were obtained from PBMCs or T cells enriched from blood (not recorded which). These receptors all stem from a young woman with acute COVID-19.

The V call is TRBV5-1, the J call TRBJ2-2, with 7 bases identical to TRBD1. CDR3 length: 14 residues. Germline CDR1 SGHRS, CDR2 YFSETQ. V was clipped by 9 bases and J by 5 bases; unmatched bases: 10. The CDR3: CATTQGRRTGELFF. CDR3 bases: TGCGCCACTACACAGGGGAGAAGGACCGGGGAGCTGTTTTTT.

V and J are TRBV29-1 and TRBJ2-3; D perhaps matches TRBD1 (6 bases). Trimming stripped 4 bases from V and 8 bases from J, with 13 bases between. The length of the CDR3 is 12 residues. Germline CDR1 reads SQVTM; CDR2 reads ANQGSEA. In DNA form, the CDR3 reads TGCAGCGTTGTGGGGGCCCCGGGTACGCAGTATTTT. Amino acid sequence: CSVVGAPGTQYF.

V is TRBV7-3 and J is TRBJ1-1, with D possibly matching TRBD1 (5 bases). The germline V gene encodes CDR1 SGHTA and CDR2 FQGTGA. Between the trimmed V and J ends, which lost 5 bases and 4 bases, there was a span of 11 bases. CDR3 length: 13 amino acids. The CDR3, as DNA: TGTGCCAGCAGCAAAGGAAGGGGCACTGAAGCTTTCTTT. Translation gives CASSKGRGTEAFF.

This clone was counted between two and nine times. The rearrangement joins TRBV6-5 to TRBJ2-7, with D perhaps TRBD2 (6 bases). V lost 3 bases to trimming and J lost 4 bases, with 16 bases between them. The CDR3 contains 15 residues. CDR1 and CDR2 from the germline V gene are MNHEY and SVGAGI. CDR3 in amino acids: CASSYTTAGEYEQYF. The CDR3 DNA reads TGTGCCAGCAGTTATACGACAGCGGGTGAGTACGAGCAGTACTTC.

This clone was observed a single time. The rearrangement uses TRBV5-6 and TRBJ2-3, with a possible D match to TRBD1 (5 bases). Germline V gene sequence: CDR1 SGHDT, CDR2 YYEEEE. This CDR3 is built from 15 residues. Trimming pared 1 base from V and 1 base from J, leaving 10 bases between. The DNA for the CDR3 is TGTGCCAGCAGCTTGAGGGGTTGGGGCACAGATACGCAGTATTTT. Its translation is CASSLRGWGTDTQYF.

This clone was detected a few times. CDR3 loop: CASSLAGTNYEQYF. The CDR3 region has the DNA TGCGCCAGCAGCTTGGCTGGGACTAACTACGAGCAGTACTTC. The chain links TRBV5-1 to TRBJ2-7; 7 bases map to TRBD2. Per the germline V gene, CDR1 is SGHRS and CDR2 is YFSETQ. V gave up 0 bases and J gave up 3 bases; unmatched junction bases: 3. This CDR3 has 14 amino acids.

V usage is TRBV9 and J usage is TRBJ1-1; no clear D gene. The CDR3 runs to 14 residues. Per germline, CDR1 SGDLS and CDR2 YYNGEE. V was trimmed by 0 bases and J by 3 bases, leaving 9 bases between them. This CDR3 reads CASSVDGIYTEAFF. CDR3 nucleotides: TGTGCCAGCAGCGTAGACGGGATTTACACTGAAGCTTTCTTT.

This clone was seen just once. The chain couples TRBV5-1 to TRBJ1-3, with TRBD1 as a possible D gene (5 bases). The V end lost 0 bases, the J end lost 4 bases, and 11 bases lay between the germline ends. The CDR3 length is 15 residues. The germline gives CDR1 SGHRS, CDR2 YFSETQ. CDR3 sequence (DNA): TGCGCCAGCAGCTTGGCCCGGACAACCGGAAACACCATATATTTT. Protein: CASSLARTTGNTIYF.

CDR3 sequence: CASSLSGTGRTEAFF. DNA of the CDR3: TGTGCCAGCAGTTTAAGCGGGACAGGGCGGACTGAAGCTTTCTTT. The chain joins TRBV28 to TRBJ1-1, with TRBD1 identical over 9 bases. This CDR3 spans 15 amino acids. V was clipped by 2 bases and J by 5 bases; unmatched bases: 6. The V gene's germline CDR1 is MDHEN and CDR2 SYDVKM.

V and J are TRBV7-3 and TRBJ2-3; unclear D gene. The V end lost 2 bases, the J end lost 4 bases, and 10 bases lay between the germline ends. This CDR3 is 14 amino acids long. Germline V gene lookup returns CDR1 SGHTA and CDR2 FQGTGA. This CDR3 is CASSLALSADTQYF. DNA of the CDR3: TGTGCCAGCAGCTTAGCATTGAGTGCAGATACGCAGTATTTT.

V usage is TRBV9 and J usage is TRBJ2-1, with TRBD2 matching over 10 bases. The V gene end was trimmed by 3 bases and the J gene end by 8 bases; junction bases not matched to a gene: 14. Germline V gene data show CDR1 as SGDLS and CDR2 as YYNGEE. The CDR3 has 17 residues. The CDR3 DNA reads TGTGCCAGCAGCGGGAGCGGGGGGGGCCCCCATAGGGATGAGCAGTTCTTC. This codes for CASSGSGGGPHRDEQFF.

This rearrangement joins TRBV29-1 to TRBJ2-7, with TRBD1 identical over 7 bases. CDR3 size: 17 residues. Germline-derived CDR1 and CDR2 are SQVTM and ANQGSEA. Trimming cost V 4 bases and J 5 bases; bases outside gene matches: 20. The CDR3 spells CSVGSPWTGFRGDEQYF. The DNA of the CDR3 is TGCAGCGTTGGCAGCCCATGGACAGGTTTTCGAGGGGACGAGCAGTACTTC.

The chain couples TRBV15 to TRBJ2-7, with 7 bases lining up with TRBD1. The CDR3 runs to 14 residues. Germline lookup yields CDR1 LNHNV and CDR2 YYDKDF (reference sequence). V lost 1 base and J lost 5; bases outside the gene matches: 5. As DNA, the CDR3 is TGTGCCACCAGCAGAGCAGCAGGGGGACACGAGCAGTACTTC. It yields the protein CATSRAAGGHEQYF. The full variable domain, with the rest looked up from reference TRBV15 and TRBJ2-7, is DAMVIQNPRYQVTQFGKPVTLSCSQTLNHNVMYWYQQKSSQAPKLLFHYYDKDFNNEADTPDNFQSRRPNTSFCFLDIRSPGLGDTAMYLCATSRAAGGHEQYFGPGTRLTVT.

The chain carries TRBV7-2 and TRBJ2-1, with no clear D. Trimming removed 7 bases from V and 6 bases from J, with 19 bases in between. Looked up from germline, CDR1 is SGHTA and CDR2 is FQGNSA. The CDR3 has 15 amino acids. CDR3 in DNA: TGTGCCAGCACCAGACCCCGGCCTACGGGCAATGAGCAGTTCTTC. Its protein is CASTRPRPTGNEQFF.

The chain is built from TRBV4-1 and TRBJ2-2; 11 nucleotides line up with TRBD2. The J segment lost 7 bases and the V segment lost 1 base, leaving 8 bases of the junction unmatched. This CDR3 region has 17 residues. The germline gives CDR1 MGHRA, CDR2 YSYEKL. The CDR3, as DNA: TGCGCCAGCAGCCAAGTTCCTAGCGGGGGGCAGTTCGGGGAGCTGTTTTTT. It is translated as CASSQVPSGGQFGELFF.

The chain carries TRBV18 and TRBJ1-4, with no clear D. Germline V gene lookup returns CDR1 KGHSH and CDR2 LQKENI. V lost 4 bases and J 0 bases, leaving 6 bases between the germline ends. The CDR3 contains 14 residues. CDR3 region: CASSQQSTNEKLFF. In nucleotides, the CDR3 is TGTGCCAGCTCACAACAATCAACTAATGAAAAACTGTTTTTT. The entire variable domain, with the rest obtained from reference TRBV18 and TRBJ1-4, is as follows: NAGVMQNPRHLVRRRGQEARLRCSPMKGHSHVYWYRQLPEEGLKFMVYLQKENIIDESGMPKERFSAEFPKEGPSILRIQQVVRGDSAAYFCASSQQSTNEKLFFGSGTQLSVL.

CDR3 amino acids: CASSLLAGAFTDTQYF. The CDR3 DNA is TGTGCCAGCAGCTTATTGGCGGGGGCATTCACAGATACGCAGTATTTT. This chain uses TRBV7-3 with TRBJ2-3; weak D call: TRBD2 (7 bases). The germline V and J ends were trimmed by 2 bases and 2 bases, with 14 bases remaining between them. The CDR3 is 16 residues long. CDR1 is SGHTA, CDR2 FQGTGA, per germline.

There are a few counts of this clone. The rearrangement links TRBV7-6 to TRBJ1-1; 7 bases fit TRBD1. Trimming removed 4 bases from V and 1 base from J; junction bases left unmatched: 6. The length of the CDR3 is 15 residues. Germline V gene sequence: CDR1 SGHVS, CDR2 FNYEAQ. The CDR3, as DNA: TGTGCCAGCAGCTCCAGACAGGGTTCGAACACTGAAGCTTTCTTT. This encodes CASSSRQGSNTEAFF.

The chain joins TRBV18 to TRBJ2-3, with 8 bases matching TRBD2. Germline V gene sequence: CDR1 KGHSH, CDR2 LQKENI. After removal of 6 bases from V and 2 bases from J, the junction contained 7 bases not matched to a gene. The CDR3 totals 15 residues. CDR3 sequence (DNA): TGTGCCAGCTCGACCTCCGGGGGGGCCACAGATACGCAGTATTTT. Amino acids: CASSTSGGATDTQYF.

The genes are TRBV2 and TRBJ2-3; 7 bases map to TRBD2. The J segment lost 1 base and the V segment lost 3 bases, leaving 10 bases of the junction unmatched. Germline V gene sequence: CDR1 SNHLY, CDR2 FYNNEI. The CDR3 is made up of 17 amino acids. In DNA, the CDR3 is TGTGCCAGCAGTGACTCCTACGAACGGGGGGGCACAGATACGCAGTATTTT. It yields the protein CASSDSYERGGTDTQYF.

This CDR3 reads CASSYPQTGVGWNTEAFF. The DNA of the CDR3 is TGTGCCAGCAGCTATCCTCAAACAGGGGTGGGTTGGAACACTGAAGCTTTCTTT. This chain uses TRBV6-2 or TRBV6-3 with TRBJ1-1; 7 bases align to TRBD1. The CDR3 has 18 residues. Germline-derived CDR1 and CDR2 are MNHEY and SVGEGT. The V and J ends lost 6 bases and 1 base, in that order; junction bases with no gene match: 17.

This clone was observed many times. The CDR3 loop reads CASSLRSGTASYEQYF. The CDR3 DNA is TGCGCCAGCAGCCTTCGTTCCGGGACAGCTAGCTACGAGCAGTACTTC. The chain employs TRBV5-1 and TRBJ2-7; 7 bases fit TRBD1. Trimming at V came to 4 bases and at J to 3 bases, leaving 13 bases not matched to a gene. Germline CDR1 SGHRS, CDR2 YFSETQ. The CDR3 runs to 16 residues.

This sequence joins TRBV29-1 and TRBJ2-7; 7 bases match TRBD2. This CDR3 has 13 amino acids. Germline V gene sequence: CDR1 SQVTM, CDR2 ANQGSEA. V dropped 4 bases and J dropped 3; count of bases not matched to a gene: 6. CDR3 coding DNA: TGCAGCGTTGGGCTAGCGGACTACTACGAGCAGTACTTC. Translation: CSVGLADYYEQYF.